Given below is one T cell receptor (beta chain) in context. The repertoire was sequenced with immunoSEQ multiplex PCR; TCRdb's copy has only in-frame clones and lacks some. This sample has approximately 91,000 clones; roughly 87% occur once, and the top ten carry about 0.29%. This entry is derived from a study of OX40 agonist ivuxolimab in advanced cancers. V was pared by 5 bases and J by 5 bases, with 18 bases between. Germline V gene sequence: CDR1 SNHLY, CDR2 FYNNEI. The CDR3 totals 15 residues. The sample was CD4+ or CD8+ T cells sorted from blood, taken in a trial of the OX40 agonist ivuxolimab. This TCR was sampled from an adult with an advanced solid tumor such as melanoma, head and neck, liver or kidney cancer. The rearrangement uses TRBV2 and TRBJ1-1; weak D call: TRBD1 (5 bases). CDR3 region: CASSYSQDLGTEAFF. CDR3 bases: TGTGCCAGCAGTTATTCACAGGACTTGGGGACTGAAGCTTTCTTT. Full variable domain (missing parts from reference TRBV2 and TRBJ1-1): EPEVTQTPSHQVTQMGQEVILRCVPISNHLYFYWYRQILGQKVEFLVSFYNNEISEKSEIFDDQFSVERPDGSNFTLKIRSTKLEDSAMYFCASSYSQDLGTEAFFGQGTRLTVV.